These 4 T cell receptor beta chains share one sample of origin, sequenced in a study of blood T cell repertoires in COVID-19. Assay used: immunoSEQ multiplex PCR; TCRdb lists only in-frame clones, some missing. The data contain approximately 220,000 clones, roughly 85% of them seen just once; the ten biggest clones take up more than 3.5%. Sequencing input: PBMCs or T cells enriched from blood (not recorded which). These receptors all come from a woman in her thirties or forties with acute COVID-19.

This chain connects TRBV27 to TRBJ1-5; possibly TRBD1 for D (5 bases). The CDR3 extends over 13 amino acids. CDR1 and CDR2 (germline): MNHEY, SMNVEV (reference sequence). V was pared by 6 bases and J by 0 bases, with 6 bases between. The chain's CDR3 is CASRGVSNQPQHF. The CDR3 DNA sequence: TGTGCCAGCAGAGGGGTTAGCAATCAGCCCCAGCATTTT.

This clone turned up a few times. V gene TRBV4-3 combines with J gene TRBJ1-4; tentative D call: TRBD1 (6 bases). CDR1 is LGHNA and CDR2 is YSLEER in the germline V gene. Trimming cost V 2 bases and J 8 bases, with 15 bases left between them. CDR3 length equals 15 residues. Written as DNA, the CDR3 is TGCGCCAGCAGCCAATCCACAGGGTCGAGGGAAAAACTGTTTTTT. Translation gives CASSQSTGSREKLFF.

The genes are TRBV5-8 and TRBJ2-1, with TRBD2 as a possible D gene (5 bases). The CDR3 length is 15 residues. V was trimmed by 3 bases and J by 8 bases, leaving 18 bases between them. Germline values: CDR1 SGHTS, CDR2 YDEGEE. The CDR3 DNA sequence: TGTGCCAGCAGCTCTGGCGGGCGTTTTTCAGATGAGCAGTTCTTC. This gives the protein CASSSGGRFSDEQFF.

J is TRBJ1-4 and V is TRBV12-5; possibly TRBD1 for D (6 bases). The V end was cut by 1 base, the J end by 6 bases, with 15 bases between. The CDR3 has 16 amino acids. The germline CDR1 and CDR2 sequences are LGHNT and FRNRAP. CDR3 sequence: CASGLDLTGTYEKLFF. CDR3 nucleotides: TGTGCTAGTGGTTTGGACCTAACAGGGACCTATGAAAAACTGTTTTTT.